These T cell receptor beta chains were read from a single sample in a study of blood T cells in healthy people across ages. TCRdb fed the 5' RACE reads into MiXCR, producing one record per CDR3 protein. The table records some 750,000 distinct CDR3 sequences, about a fifth of them present only once. Sequenced: blood. These receptors were obtained from a man aged 70 or older in good health. CDR3s include the opening cysteine and the closing phenylalanine or tryptophan. The D gene is left open where the match is weak. Clone size is given for some rows only: seen once, a few or many times, or a class if the clone is expanded.

>TRBV12-3/TRBV12-4|NA|NA|15|TRBJ2-7
TGTGCCAGCAGTTTATTGGGCGGCAGCTCCTACGAGCAGTACTTC
CASSLLGGSSYEQYF
>TRBV2|NA|NA|16|TRBJ1-3
TGTGCCAGCAGTGAATACCGACTAGTTTCTGGAAACACCATATATTTT
CASSEYRLVSGNTIYF
>TRBV10-3|NA|NA|11|TRBJ2-5
TGTGCCATCGGAGGGGAAGAGACCCAGTACTTC
CAIGGEETQYF
>TRBV5-1|few|TRBD1|15|TRBJ2-7
TGCGCCAGCAGCACCCGGACAGGCCCAACCTACGAGCAGTACTTC
CASSTRTGPTYEQYF
>TRBV30|NA|NA|14|TRBJ1-3
TGTGCCTGGAGGGGAGGGGGCTCTGGAAACACCATATATTTT
CAWRGGGSGNTIYF
>TRBV4-2|NA|TRBD1|15|TRBJ1-1
TGTGCCAGCAGCCAGGAGACAGGGTTGAACACTGAAGCTTTCTTT
CASSQETGLNTEAFF
>TRBV7-9|NA|NA|14|TRBJ2-5
TGTGCCAGCAGCTTAGCGAGCCCTGTCAAGACCCAGTACTTC
CASSLASPVKTQYF
>TRBV3-1|many|TRBD1|14|TRBJ2-5
TGTGCCAGCAGGGACAGGGATATGAGAGAGACCCAGTACTTC
CASRDRDMRETQYF
>TRBV18|NA|NA|14|TRBJ1-4
TGTGCCAGCTCACCGGGAATTACCAATGAAAAACTGTTTTTT
CASSPGITNEKLFF
>TRBV6-6|NA|TRBD1|14|TRBJ1-4
TGTGCCAGCAGCTCCGACAGGGGCTGGGAAAAACTGTTTTTT
CASSSDRGWEKLFF
>TRBV6-5|few|NA|13|TRBJ2-5
TGTGCCGCCCAACCGAGAGGCGTGGAGACCCAGTACTTC
CAAQPRGVETQYF
>TRBV10-3|NA|NA|12|TRBJ2-7
TGTGCCATCAGTGAGAGATTCCACGAGCAGTACTTC
CAISERFHEQYF
>TRBV29-1|NA|NA|12|TRBJ1-5
TGCAGCGTGACAGTTGGTGTAGGGCCCCAGCATTTT
CSVTVGVGPQHF
>TRBV6-1|NA|NA|11|TRBJ2-5
TGTGCCACCGGCAGGCAAGAGACCCAGTACTTC
CATGRQETQYF
>TRBV7-2|few|NA|16|TRBJ2-7
TGTGCCAGCAGCACAACCGGGCCGATCTATTCCTACGAGCAGTACTTC
CASSTTGPIYSYEQYF
>TRBV10-3|NA|NA|12|TRBJ2-4
TGTGCCATCAGTGATTCCAAAAACATTCAGTACTTC
CAISDSKNIQYF
>TRBV7-2|NA|TRBD2|15|TRBJ2-7
TGTGCCGGCAGCTCGGGGACTAGCAACTCCTACGAGCAGTACTTC
CAGSSGTSNSYEQYF
>TRBV27|many|NA|11|TRBJ1-1
TGTGCCAGCAGGAAAGGGTATGAAGCTTTCTTT
CASRKGYEAFF
>TRBV20-1|few|NA|14|TRBJ2-5
TGCAGTGCTAGTGTAGCGGACCGCCAAGAGACCCAGTACTTC
CSASVADRQETQYF
>TRBV6-5|few|NA|14|TRBJ1-2
TGTGCCAGCGGCCTGGGGGCCGTTGGCTATGGCTACACCTTC
CASGLGAVGYGYTF
>TRBV7-9|NA|NA|14|TRBJ2-7
TGTGCCAGCAGCTTAGGTACGGGGGTGGAGGAGCAGTACTTC
CASSLGTGVEEQYF
>TRBV5-1|few|NA|14|TRBJ2-5
TGCGCCAGCAGCTACAACAGGGAACAAGAGACCCAGTACTTC
CASSYNREQETQYF
>TRBV12-3/TRBV12-4|few|NA|13|TRBJ1-1
TGTGCCAGCAGGCCAAACCTGAACACTGAAGCTTTCTTT
CASRPNLNTEAFF
>TRBV7-3|NA|NA|15|TRBJ2-1
TGTGCCAGCAGCTTAGATTGGGGGAGTGTCAATGAGCAGTTCTTC
CASSLDWGSVNEQFF
>TRBV6-5|NA|NA|14|TRBJ1-1
TGTGCCAGCAGTTACCGTCAGGCTTACACTGAAGCTTTCTTT
CASSYRQAYTEAFF
>TRBV29-1|NA|NA|13|TRBJ2-3
TGCAGCGTTGAAGAGGCCAGGGGTCCTGCGCAGTATTTT
CSVEEARGPAQYF
>TRBV5-5|many|TRBD2|15|TRBJ2-1
TGTGCCAGCAGCTTGGAACTAGCGGGTTACAATGAGCAGTTCTTC
CASSLELAGYNEQFF
>TRBV20-1|NA|NA|13|TRBJ2-1
TGCAGTGCTAGAAGGGCCCTTTACAATGAGCAGTTCTTC
CSARRALYNEQFF
>TRBV20-1|NA|TRBD1|14|TRBJ2-1
TGCAGTGCTAGCGGGGGACAGGGACTTCATGAGCAGTTCTTC
CSASGGQGLHEQFF
>TRBV3-1|few|NA|16|TRBJ2-3
TGTGCCAGCAGCCAATCCGCCCCAGGGGGGCCAGATACGCAGTATTTT
CASSQSAPGGPDTQYF
>TRBV6-1|NA|TRBD1|16|TRBJ1-5
TGTGCCAGCGGCAAGACAGGGGCCGCTCGCAATCAGCCCCAGCATTTT
CASGKTGAARNQPQHF
>TRBV2|NA|TRBD2|13|TRBJ2-1
TGTGCCACCGGGACTAGCGGTTACAATGAGCAGTTCTTC
CATGTSGYNEQFF
>TRBV29-1|few|TRBD1|13|TRBJ1-1
TGCAGCGGGGGAGAAGGGGGCGGCACTGAAGCTTTCTTT
CSGGEGGGTEAFF
>TRBV7-2|NA|NA|16|TRBJ2-7
TGTGCCAGCAGCTTATGGCCGGGGGAGATCTCCTACGAGCAGTACTTC
CASSLWPGEISYEQYF
>TRBV5-1|NA|NA|15|TRBJ2-1
TGCGCCAGCAGCTTGGCCGTCGGGGAGTTGGATGAGCAGTTCTTC
CASSLAVGELDEQFF
>TRBV11-2|many|NA|15|TRBJ2-1
TGTGCCAGCAGCCGGACCTTGGGCTCCTACAATGAGCAGTTCTTC
CASSRTLGSYNEQFF
>TRBV5-1|NA|TRBD1|15|TRBJ1-1
TGCGCCAGCAGCCCAAGGGACAGTGGAGGCACTGAAGCTTTCTTT
CASSPRDSGGTEAFF
>TRBV28|few|NA|14|TRBJ1-4
TGTGCCAGCAGTGGGACCGCACTTAATGAAAAACTGTTTTTT
CASSGTALNEKLFF
>TRBV9|once|NA|16|TRBJ1-3
TGTGCCAGCAGCGTAGGACAGATTAGCTCTGGAAACACCATATATTTT
CASSVGQISSGNTIYF
>TRBV20-1|few|TRBD1|13|TRBJ1-2
TGCAGTGCTAGCCGGACAGGGGAGTATGGCTACACCTTC
CSASRTGEYGYTF
>TRBV12-3/TRBV12-4|NA|NA|14|TRBJ1-1
TGTGCCAGCAATACCGGACAGACAGGAACTGAAGCTTTCTTT
CASNTGQTGTEAFF
>TRBV5-5|few|TRBD2|15|TRBJ2-2
TGTGCCAGCAGCTTGCGGACTAGCCAGACCGGGGAGCTGTTTTTT
CASSLRTSQTGELFF
>TRBV5-1|NA|NA|13|TRBJ2-1
TGCGCCAGCAGCTTGGAAGTGAACAATGAGCAGTTCTTC
CASSLEVNNEQFF
>TRBV5-1|few|NA|14|TRBJ1-2
TGCGCCAGCAGCTCGGATTGGAGATACAGGAGCTACACCTTC
CASSSDWRYRSYTF
>TRBV3-1|NA|TRBD2|16|TRBJ2-1
TGTGCCAGCAGCCAAAGGTTAGCGGGGGAGTCAAATGAGCAGTTCTTC
CASSQRLAGESNEQFF
>TRBV5-1|NA|TRBD2|16|TRBJ2-5
TGCGCCAGCAGCTTGGGTTCCAGCGGGGTAAGGGAGACCCAGTACTTC
CASSLGSSGVRETQYF
>TRBV6-1|NA|NA|15|TRBJ1-2
TGTGCCAGCAGTGAAGCCCTAACAGGGATCTATGGCTACACCTTC
CASSEALTGIYGYTF
>TRBV7-2|NA|NA|16|TRBJ2-3
TGTGCCAGCAGCTTAGATAGGTGGGGTAGCACAGATACGCAGTATTTT
CASSLDRWGSTDTQYF
>TRBV29-1|NA|TRBD1|14|TRBJ1-5
TGCAGCGTTGAAGATGGTCCCAGGGGGCAGCCCCAGCATTTT
CSVEDGPRGQPQHF
>TRBV12-3/TRBV12-4|NA|NA|14|TRBJ2-2
TGTGCCAGCAGTCCTTTAGGCTACACCGGGGAGCTGTTTTTT
CASSPLGYTGELFF
>TRBV6-5|many|NA|14|TRBJ1-4
TGTGCCAGTGGGGAAGCTTTCCGTGGGGAAAAACTGTTTTTT
CASGEAFRGEKLFF
>TRBV12-3/TRBV12-4|few|TRBD1|16|TRBJ1-3
TGTGCCAGCAGTTTCTGGCGGACAGGGGTAGGAAACACCATATATTTT
CASSFWRTGVGNTIYF
>TRBV7-9|NA|TRBD1|14|TRBJ2-7
TGTGCCAGCAGCCTATTGACAGGGGGGGACGAGCAGTACTTC
CASSLLTGGDEQYF
>TRBV11-2|NA|NA|15|TRBJ2-3
TGTGCCAGCAGCCCAGGGAGCAGATCCACAGATACGCAGTATTTT
CASSPGSRSTDTQYF
>TRBV20-1|few|NA|12|TRBJ1-1
TGCAGTGCCAGAGGCCACGCTGGTGAAGCTTTCTTT
CSARGHAGEAFF
>TRBV12-3/TRBV12-4|NA|TRBD1|15|TRBJ2-3
TGTGCCAGCAGGAAAACCGGGACAGGGATCGATACGCAGTATTTT
CASRKTGTGIDTQYF
>TRBV29-1|NA|NA|13|TRBJ2-3
TGCAGCGCCCCGTCCCTTTCCACAGATACGCAGTATTTT
CSAPSLSTDTQYF
>TRBV6-4|NA|TRBD1|15|TRBJ2-6
TGTGCCAGCACACAAACAGGGGTCGGGGCCAACGTCCTGACTTTC
CASTQTGVGANVLTF
>TRBV28|few|NA|14|TRBJ2-5
TGTGCCAGCAGTTCCGGGAGCGGGTTGAAGACCCAGTACTTC
CASSSGSGLKTQYF